The 22 T cell receptor beta chains below were found in one sample sequenced in a study of shared clonotypes between healthy human individuals. Assay: immunoSEQ multiplex PCR; the TCRdb copy retains only in-frame clones and omits some. The sample yields about 1.1 million clones, approximately 80% seen once. The sequenced sample consisted of memory CD4+ T cells from PBMCs. Subset reported: CD45RA-negative fraction. These receptors came from a man younger than 35 in good health. Some clones in this sample may be carry-over from other donors' samples.

This chain joins TRBV7-8 and TRBJ1-1, with 7 positions matching TRBD1. CDR1 SGHVS and CDR2 FQNEAQ come from the germline V gene. V shed 0 bases and J 6 bases; nucleotides not matched to a gene: 7. The CDR3 runs 15 residues. CDR3 DNA sequence: TGTGCCAGCAGCTTAGCGCACGACAGGGTCCCTGAAGCTTTCTTT. It encodes CASSLAHDRVPEAFF.

This chain links TRBV28 with TRBJ2-5; D call uncertain. Germline V lookup: CDR1 MDHEN, CDR2 SYDVKM. This CDR3 spans 14 amino acids. V was shortened by 5 bases and J by 3 bases, with 13 bases between the two germline ends. Here the CDR3 reads CASSPAVPKETQYF. The CDR3, as DNA: TGTGCCAGCAGTCCCGCCGTCCCAAAAGAGACCCAGTACTTC.

V gene TRBV10-3 combines with J gene TRBJ1-3, with 7 bases identical to TRBD1. V shed 7 bases and J 0 bases; nucleotides not matched to a gene: 12. Germline-derived CDR1 and CDR2 are ENHRY and SYGVKD. This CDR3 region has 17 residues. The CDR3 spells CAIKKQGLMNSGNTIYF. CDR3 in DNA: TGTGCCATCAAAAAACAGGGGCTAATGAACTCTGGAAACACCATATATTTT.

This sequence joins TRBV5-1 and TRBJ2-1, with 8 bases that match TRBD1. V lost 4 bases, J lost 5 bases, and 11 bases stayed unmatched. The CDR3 totals 16 residues. Germline lookup yields CDR1 SGHRS and CDR2 YFSETQ. CDR3 DNA sequence: TGCGCCAGCAGCCCTACCCCCGGGACAGGCCACAATGAGCAGTTCTTC. It is translated as CASSPTPGTGHNEQFF. The full variable domain, completed using reference TRBV5-1 and TRBJ2-1, is KAGVTQTPRYLIKTRGQQVTLSCSPISGHRSVSWYQQTPGQGLQFLFEYFSETQRNKGNFPGRFSGRQFSNSRSEMNVSTLELGDSALYLCASSPTPGTGHNEQFFGPGTRLTVL.

The rearrangement links TRBV29-1 to TRBJ1-2; 7 bases align to TRBD1. This CDR3 spans 13 amino acids. Germline V gene data show CDR1 as SQVTM and CDR2 as ANQGSEA. V shed 7 bases, J shed 5 bases, and the junction held 10 bases outside the gene matches. Here the CDR3 reads CSAPGGRLYGYTF. The CDR3 nucleotides are TGCAGCGCCCCAGGGGGAAGGTTATATGGCTACACCTTC.

V and J are TRBV14 and TRBJ2-7, with 12 bases lining up with TRBD2. The junction had 15 bases not matched to a gene; V was cut back by 1 base and J by 5 bases. This CDR3 is built from 19 residues. Per germline, CDR1 SGHDN and CDR2 FVKESK. CDR3 coding DNA: TGTGCCAGCAGCCAAGTGTTCGTTCTAGCGGGAGGGCCGTTTGACGAGCAGTACTTC. Protein: CASSQVFVLAGGPFDEQYF.

The chain employs TRBV19 and TRBJ1-2; no definite D call. The CDR3 covers 13 residues. Germline CDR1 LNHDA, CDR2 SQIVND (reference sequence). V lost 3 bases, J lost 7 bases, and 12 bases lay in between. In DNA form, the CDR3 reads TGTGCCAGTAGTATCCCGACATTCGCTGGCTACACCTTC. It codes for CASSIPTFAGYTF.

CDR3 in amino acids: CASSLGKAGANVLTF. The DNA for the CDR3 is TGTGCCAGCAGTTTAGGGAAGGCTGGGGCCAACGTCCTGACTTTC. The V gene is TRBV28, the J gene TRBJ2-6, with D unresolved. Germline CDR1 and CDR2: MDHEN and SYDVKM. V lost 2 bases and J 2 bases, leaving 7 bases between the germline ends. The CDR3 covers 15 residues.

DNA of the CDR3: TGTGCCAGCAGCTTTGTTCGCGGGAGGGGATACAATGAGCAGTTCTTC. Encoded protein: CASSFVRGRGYNEQFF. The J gene is TRBJ2-1, the V gene TRBV7-9; 9 bases align to TRBD2. V shed 3 bases, J shed 4 bases, and the junction held 7 bases outside the gene matches. CDR3 length: 16 amino acids. Germline loops: CDR1 SEHNR, CDR2 FQNEAQ (reference sequence).

The genes are TRBV6-6 and TRBJ2-2; D may be TRBD1 (5 bases). Trimming left V 6 bases short and J 4 bases short, with 12 bases between. The CDR3 contains 14 residues. Germline CDR1 and CDR2: MNHNY and SVGAGI (reference sequence). CDR3 DNA sequence: TGTGCCAGCAGCCACCAGGGTAGCACCGGGGAGCTGTTTTTT. It is translated as CASSHQGSTGELFF.

The chain couples TRBV5-8 to TRBJ2-1; 11 bases are a match to TRBD2. This CDR3 region has 14 residues. In germline, CDR1 is SGHTS, CDR2 YDEGEE. Trimming cost V 2 bases and J 8 bases; bases outside gene matches: 3. The CDR3 DNA sequence: TGTGCCAGCAGCTTAACTAGCGGGAGATATGAGCAGTTCTTC. This sequence encodes CASSLTSGRYEQFF.

The CDR3 protein is CSVDFRLAVYNEQFF. As DNA, the CDR3 is TGCAGCGTTGATTTTCGGCTAGCGGTCTACAATGAGCAGTTCTTC. This sequence joins TRBV29-1 and TRBJ2-1; 7 bases map to TRBD2. This CDR3 region has 15 residues. Germline values: CDR1 SQVTM, CDR2 ANQGSEA. The V segment lost 3 bases and the J segment 3 bases; nucleotides outside the gene matches: 8.

The table lists this clone with a few counts. V gene TRBV6-5 combines with J gene TRBJ2-1, with D perhaps given as TRBD1 or TRBD2 (6 bases each). This CDR3 contains 14 residues. The V gene lost 10 bases and the J gene lost 6 bases, with 19 bases spanning the gap. Germline-derived CDR1 and CDR2 are MNHEY and SVGAGI. CDR3 in DNA: TGTGCCACCCCTAGAACTGAGGGGGGCAATGAGCAGTTCTTC. This translates into CATPRTEGGNEQFF.

The chain combines TRBV7-6 with TRBJ1-3; the D gene is possibly TRBD1 (5 bases). Trimming took 4 bases from V and 0 from J, leaving 22 bases between them. CDR3 length equals 19 residues. Germline lookup yields CDR1 SGHVS and CDR2 FNYEAQ. DNA for the CDR3: TGTGCCAGCAGCTCTGGGACCCCCACAAATGGACGCTCTGGAAACACCATATATTTT. Its protein product is CASSSGTPTNGRSGNTIYF.

This chain uses TRBV2 with TRBJ1-4; 7 positions agree with TRBD1. The CDR3 is made up of 13 amino acids. The germline V gene has CDR1 SNHLY and CDR2 FYNNEI. The ends lost 8 bases at V and 5 bases at J; junction bases unmatched: 5. CDR3 coding DNA: TGTGCCAGCCAACAGGGGTTAAATGAAAAACTGTTTTTT. Its protein is CASQQGLNEKLFF.

The V and J genes are TRBV2 and TRBJ1-5; D is possibly TRBD1 (6 bases). Trimming cost V 2 bases and J 3 bases, with 8 bases left between them. The CDR3 contains 14 residues. Germline V gives CDR1 SNHLY, CDR2 FYNNEI. The CDR3 loop reads CASSERTANQPQHF. CDR3 bases: TGTGCCAGCAGTGAACGGACAGCCAATCAGCCCCAGCATTTT.

This clone was detected ten times or more. The chain has TRBV15 and TRBJ2-2; 8 bases are shared with TRBD2. With V trimmed by 1 base and J by 1 base, 5 bases remained unmatched. The CDR3 spans 17 residues. From germline, CDR1 is LNHNV and CDR2 YYDKDF (reference sequence). The CDR3 DNA is TGTGCCACCAGCAGAGGAGGGAGCGGGAGGAACACCGGGGAGCTGTTTTTT. Its protein is CATSRGGSGRNTGELFF.

This chain uses TRBV5-1 with TRBJ2-3; 10 bases match TRBD2. CDR1 and CDR2 (germline): SGHRS, YFSETQ. J was trimmed by 7 bases and V by 0 bases; bases with no gene match: 8. CDR3 size: 16 residues. Here the CDR3 reads CASSLGLAGVGYTQYF. For the CDR3, the DNA is TGCGCCAGCAGCTTGGGTCTAGCGGGAGTGGGATATACGCAGTATTTT.

This clone was picked up many times. This chain connects TRBV7-6 to TRBJ1-3; no firm D call. Between the trimmed V and J ends, which lost 1 base and 4 bases, there was a span of 17 bases. The CDR3 totals 17 residues. Germline V gene sequence: CDR1 SGHVS, CDR2 FNYEAQ. CDR3 nucleotides: TGTGCCAGCAGCTTAGTTGCGGACGGGGAAGGCGGAAACACCATATATTTT. Translated: CASSLVADGEGGNTIYF.

This clone was detected a few times. V gene TRBV5-1 combines with J gene TRBJ1-2; D not resolved. Between the trimmed V and J ends, which lost 0 bases and 4 bases, there was a span of 7 bases. Per germline, CDR1 SGHRS and CDR2 YFSETQ. The CDR3 length is 13 residues. The CDR3 sequence: CASSLGVTYGYTF. The DNA of the CDR3 is TGCGCCAGCAGCTTGGGGGTAACCTATGGCTACACCTTC.

The chain couples TRBV6-6 to TRBJ1-4; 7 positions agree with TRBD1. The CDR3 loop spans 13 amino acids. Germline V gene data show CDR1 as MNHNY and CDR2 as SVGAGI (reference sequence). V lost 6 bases to trimming and J lost 8 bases; unmatched junction nucleotides: 6. The CDR3 DNA follows: TGTGCCAGCAGACAGGGGAATCGGGAAAAACTGTTTTTT. It translates to CASRQGNREKLFF.

This clone was picked up one time. The chain recombines TRBV11-2 with TRBJ2-5, with TRBD2 matching over 8 bases. This CDR3 region has 17 residues. CDR1 is SGHAT, CDR2 FQNNGV, per germline. With 4 bases clipped from V and 0 bases from J, the junction kept 10 bases outside the gene matches. The CDR3 sequence is CASSSVRGLGDQETQYF. For the CDR3, the DNA is TGTGCCAGCAGCTCGGTCAGGGGACTAGGGGACCAAGAGACCCAGTACTTC.